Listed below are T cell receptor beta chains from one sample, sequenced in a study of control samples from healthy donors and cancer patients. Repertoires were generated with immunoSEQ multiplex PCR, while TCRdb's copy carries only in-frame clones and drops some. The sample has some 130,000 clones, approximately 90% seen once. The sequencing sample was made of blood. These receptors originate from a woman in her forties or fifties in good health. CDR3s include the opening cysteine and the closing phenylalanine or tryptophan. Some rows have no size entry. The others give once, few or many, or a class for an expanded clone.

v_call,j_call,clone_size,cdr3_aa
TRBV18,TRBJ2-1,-,CASSPPGGLEQFF
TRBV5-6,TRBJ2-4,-,CASSLIPSGTKKNIQYF
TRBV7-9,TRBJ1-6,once,CASSLGGAGSPLHF
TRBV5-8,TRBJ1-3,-,CASSSGQGSFGNTIYF
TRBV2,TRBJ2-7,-,CASSEVVGRGASSHEQYF
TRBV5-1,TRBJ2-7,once,CASSTYEQYF
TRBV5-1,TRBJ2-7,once,CASSLGLGSYEQYF
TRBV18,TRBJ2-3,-,CASSPRGPPGSTDTQYF
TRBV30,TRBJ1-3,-,CAWHWGNTIYF
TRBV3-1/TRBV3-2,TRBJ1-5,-,CASSQAGINQPQHF
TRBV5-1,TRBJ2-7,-,CASSLNRDRVSEQYF